These 22 T cell receptor beta chains were sequenced from one sample in a study of OX40 agonist ivuxolimab in advanced cancers. TCRdb keeps only in-frame clones here, not all; method: immunoSEQ multiplex PCR. The sample includes roughly 20,000 clones, about 86% of them seen just once. Sequenced material: CD4+ or CD8+ T cells sorted from blood, taken in a trial of the OX40 agonist ivuxolimab. Source of these receptors: an adult with an advanced solid tumor such as melanoma, head and neck, liver or kidney cancer.

V is TRBV15 and J is TRBJ1-5; 7 nucleotides agree with TRBD1. V trimming: 4 bases; J trimming: 3 bases; junction bases outside the gene matches: 9. Germline V gene data show CDR1 as LNHNV and CDR2 as YYDKDF (reference sequence). The CDR3 has 16 residues. This CDR3 is CATSTLTGSFNQPQHF. In nucleotides, the CDR3 is TGTGCCACCAGCACCTTGACAGGGTCCTTCAATCAGCCCCAGCATTTT.

Only a few counts were recorded for this clone. This chain connects TRBV27 to TRBJ2-1, with TRBD1 identical over 7 bases. The germline V gene encodes CDR1 MNHEY and CDR2 SMNVEV (reference sequence). This CDR3 region has 12 residues. J lost 8 bases, V lost 5 bases, and 3 bases had no gene match. CDR3 region: CASSPQGDEQFF. In DNA, the CDR3 is TGTGCCAGCAGTCCCCAGGGGGATGAGCAGTTCTTC.

The V and J genes are TRBV19 and TRBJ2-2, with a possible D match to TRBD1 (5 bases). CDR1 and CDR2 from the germline V gene are LNHDA and SQIVND (reference sequence). There are 13 residues in the CDR3. Between the trimmed V and J ends, which lost 3 bases and 9 bases, there was a span of 11 bases. The CDR3 is CASSMGQGRELFF. The CDR3 DNA follows: TGTGCCAGTAGTATGGGGCAGGGAAGGGAGCTGTTTTTT.

J is TRBJ2-2 and V is TRBV4-1; TRBD1 is a possible D gene (6 bases). The CDR3 has 15 residues. The V end was cut by 1 base, the J end by 5 bases, with 11 bases between. CDR1 and CDR2 (germline): MGHRA, YSYEKL. The CDR3 region is CASSQAPGQTGELFF. For the CDR3, the DNA is TGCGCCAGCAGCCAAGCACCTGGACAGACCGGGGAGCTGTTTTTT.

The gene calls are TRBV4-3 and TRBJ2-3, with 8 bases matching TRBD2. J gave up 5 bases and V 8 bases, and 6 bases lay outside the gene matches. Germline CDR1 is LGHNA and CDR2 is YSLEER. The CDR3 is 13 amino acids. In nucleotides, the CDR3 is TGCGCCAGCTCTCCCGGGGGGGGAGATACGCAGTATTTT. Residues: CASSPGGGDTQYF.

This chain connects TRBV4-2 to TRBJ2-1, with 7 bases matching TRBD2. Germline values: CDR1 LGHNA, CDR2 YNFKEQ. V shed 0 bases and J 0 bases; nucleotides not matched to a gene: 5. The length of the CDR3 is 17 residues. CDR3 protein: CASSQERTSDSYNEQFF. The CDR3 nucleotides read TGTGCCAGCAGCCAAGAACGCACTAGCGACTCCTACAATGAGCAGTTCTTC.

V gene TRBV6-5 combines with J gene TRBJ2-1; D remains unclear. The CDR3 spans 13 residues. Germline V CDR1 and CDR2: MNHEY, SVGAGI. V lost 6 bases, J lost 0 bases, and 6 bases lay in between. The CDR3 DNA reads as TGTGCCAGCAGCGCGAGCTCCTACAATGAGCAGTTCTTC. The encoded protein is CASSASSYNEQFF.

V usage is TRBV21-1 and J usage is TRBJ1-1; no DNA check was done on the table's D call, TRBD1. TRBV21-1 is an annotated pseudogene. The CDR3 loop spans 18 amino acids. CDR3 coding DNA: TGTGCCAGCAGCAAATCATACCCGGGACAGGGGTTAGGAGGTGAAGCTTTCTTT. Amino acids: CASSKSYPGQGLGGEAFF.

J is TRBJ2-1 and V is TRBV5-5; D is uncertain. This CDR3 has 11 residues. The V gene lost 3 bases and the J gene lost 3 bases, with 1 base spanning the gap. Germline V gives CDR1 SGHKS, CDR2 YYEKEE (reference sequence). The CDR3 loop reads CASSYYNEQFF. The CDR3 region has the DNA TGTGCCAGCAGCTACTACAATGAGCAGTTCTTC.

This clone occurred once. This chain links TRBV9 with TRBJ2-3; the match to TRBD2 covers 12 bases. CDR1 is SGDLS and CDR2 is YYNGEE in the germline V gene. With 7 bases clipped from V and 3 bases from J, the junction kept 6 bases outside the gene matches. The CDR3 covers 15 residues. The CDR3 nucleotides read TGTGCCAGCGCCGCGACTAGCGGGAGAACAGATACGCAGTATTTT. It encodes CASAATSGRTDTQYF.

The chain recombines TRBV4-1 with TRBJ2-3; the match to TRBD2 covers 7 bases. V dropped 4 bases and J dropped 6; count of bases not matched to a gene: 4. Germline assignment: CDR1 MGHRA and CDR2 YSYEKL. The CDR3 loop spans 13 amino acids. DNA of the CDR3: TGCGCCAGCAGCCCTCCCGGGGGGGATACGCAGTATTTT. The encoded protein is CASSPPGGDTQYF.

The genes are TRBV28 and TRBJ2-5; the D is unclear. The V and J ends lost 4 bases and 1 base respectively, with 10 bases between them. The CDR3 runs 14 residues. Germline-derived CDR1 and CDR2 are MDHEN and SYDVKM. CDR3 sequence reads: CASSSWVSQETQYF. DNA of the CDR3: TGTGCCAGCAGTTCGTGGGTGTCCCAAGAGACCCAGTACTTC.

This rearrangement joins TRBV7-9 to TRBJ1-5, with 8 bases identical to TRBD1. The V gene's germline CDR1 is SEHNR and CDR2 FQNEAQ (reference sequence). Germline trimming cut 3 bases from V and 7 bases from J; bases unmatched to any gene: 5. The CDR3 is made up of 14 amino acids. CDR3 sequence reads: CASSLKSGGQPQHF. CDR3 DNA sequence: TGTGCCAGCAGCTTGAAGTCAGGGGGCCAGCCCCAGCATTTT.

The V call is TRBV7-8, the J call TRBJ2-2; D is unclear. Germline CDR1 is SGHVS and CDR2 is FQNEAQ. Deletions cut 10 bases from V and 6 bases from J, with 18 bases between. This CDR3 is built from 14 residues. This CDR3 reads CATPVGSRAGELFF. The DNA for the CDR3 is TGTGCCACCCCAGTCGGGTCACGGGCCGGGGAGCTGTTTTTT.

The rearrangement joins TRBV6-1 to TRBJ2-7; TRBD2 agrees at 7 bases. The V gene end was trimmed by 1 base and the J gene end by 4 bases; junction bases not matched to a gene: 7. Germline V gene lookup returns CDR1 MNHNS and CDR2 SASEGT. The CDR3 runs to 15 residues. CDR3 in amino acids: CASSEEMTSSYEQYF. CDR3 nucleotides: TGTGCCAGCAGTGAAGAGATGACTAGCTCATACGAGCAGTACTTC.

The chain links TRBV5-8 to TRBJ1-5, with 7 positions matching TRBD1. V shed 0 bases, J shed 0 bases, and the junction held 3 bases outside the gene matches. The CDR3 runs to 16 residues. The V gene's germline CDR1 is SGHTS and CDR2 YDEGEE. The CDR3 DNA follows: TGTGCCAGCAGCTTGGGGGGGACAGATAGCAATCAGCCCCAGCATTTT. Protein: CASSLGGTDSNQPQHF.

This sequence joins TRBV5-1 and TRBJ1-1; D ambiguous. This CDR3 is 15 amino acids long. V gave up 1 base and J gave up 0 bases, with 10 bases separating them. CDR1 is SGHRS, CDR2 YFSETQ, per germline. This CDR3 reads CASSLPDSMNTEAFF. CDR3 nucleotide sequence: TGCGCCAGCAGCTTGCCAGACTCTATGAACACTGAAGCTTTCTTT.

This clone was seen only once. The V call is TRBV4-2, the J call TRBJ2-2; 11 positions match TRBD1. The CDR3 has 21 residues. The germline V gene encodes CDR1 LGHNA and CDR2 YNFKEQ. The ends lost 4 bases at V and 6 bases at J; junction bases unmatched: 22. Written as DNA, the CDR3 is TGTGCCAGCAGCCCAGGGACAGGGGGATCGGCGGGAGGGCCGATGCCCGGGGAGCTGTTTTTT. Its translation is CASSPGTGGSAGGPMPGELFF.

This clone was counted a single time. This chain connects TRBV6-5 to TRBJ2-7, with 14 bases that match TRBD2. CDR1 and CDR2 from the germline V gene are MNHEY and SVGAGI. V gave up 4 bases and J gave up 3 bases; unmatched junction bases: 5. This CDR3 comprises 16 residues. The CDR3, as DNA: TGTGCCAGCAGTTTATCCGGGACTAGCGGGAGCTACGAGCAGTACTTC. Translated: CASSLSGTSGSYEQYF.

This clone was seen only once. This chain uses TRBV9 with TRBJ1-4; D is possibly TRBD1 (5 bases). CDR1 is SGDLS and CDR2 is YYNGEE in the germline V gene. The CDR3 contains 16 residues. The V and J ends lost 2 bases and 7 bases respectively, with 18 bases between them. CDR3 loop: CASSVYGTVGSEKLFF. CDR3 DNA sequence: TGTGCCAGCAGCGTTTACGGGACTGTCGGGAGTGAAAAACTGTTTTTT.

This clone was seen just once. The chain combines TRBV4-3 with TRBJ1-1; maybe TRBD1 (5 bases). CDR1 is LGHNA and CDR2 is YSLEER in the germline V gene. The CDR3 contains 16 residues. V lost 0 bases and J lost 1, with 12 bases in between. The CDR3 coding sequence is TGCGCCAGCAGCCAAGAGAGCGGACACAGGAACACTGAAGCTTTCTTT. Amino acids: CASSQESGHRNTEAFF.

The chain couples TRBV9 to TRBJ2-1; 13 bases line up with TRBD2. CDR3 length equals 15 residues. With V trimmed by 4 bases and J by 7 bases, 5 bases remained unmatched. The germline CDR1 and CDR2 sequences are SGDLS and YYNGEE. The CDR3 nucleotides are TGTGCCAGCAGCCCTTGGACTAGCGGGAGAAATGAGCAGTTCTTC. Translating it yields CASSPWTSGRNEQFF.